Below are 18 T cell receptor beta chains sequenced from a single sample in a study of cytomegalovirus exposure and HLA in healthy donors (dated by TCRdb to the late 2010s). Libraries came from the immunoSEQ multiplex PCR assay. The multiplex PCR relied on a mix of 60 forward primers for TCR Vbeta segments and 13 reverse primers for TCR Jbeta segments. Here the immuneACCESS table is served through TCRdb, limited to in-frame sequences with V and J called. Missing clones are a known gap in these copies; in checked studies unresolved V genes cover under half, and the rest lacks a known reason. The sample data list some 160,000 clones, and around 80% of these were observed just once. The ten largest clones add up to about 6.3% of the sample. The sample taken for sequencing was PBMCs. Receptors were obtained from a male donor in good health and CMV-seropositive.

With regard to this clone: At one end the junction does not follow the germline gene, possibly because of a read error. The chain has TRBV10-3 and TRBJ2-5, with D unresolved. The J call is in doubt because the DNA end fits TRBJ2-7 better. This CDR3 contains 12 residues. Per germline, CDR1 ENHRY and CDR2 SYGVKD. The CDR3 sequence is CAISAGSDEQYF. The CDR3 bases are TGTGCCATCAGTGCAGGCTCCGACGAGCAGTACTTC.

This clone was recorded once. The J gene is TRBJ2-1, the V gene TRBV4-2; 13 nucleotides align to TRBD2. V shed 4 bases, J shed 9 bases, and the junction held 9 bases outside the gene matches. The germline V gene encodes CDR1 LGHNA and CDR2 YNFKEQ. The CDR3 loop spans 16 amino acids. The CDR3 coding sequence is TGTGCCAGCAGCCGCGAACTAGCGGGAGGGCCCGGTGAGCAGTTCTTC. It yields the protein CASSRELAGGPGEQFF.

The chain couples TRBV27 to TRBJ2-5; a possible D gene is TRBD2 (6 bases). V was pared by 1 base and J by 2 bases, with 14 bases between. There are 16 residues in the CDR3. Germline lookup yields CDR1 MNHEY and CDR2 SMNVEV (reference sequence). In DNA, the CDR3 is TGTGCCAGCAGTTTATTATTCGGGAGCCCGCAAGAGACCCAGTACTTC. This encodes CASSLLFGSPQETQYF.

In this sample, this clone turned up a few times. The rearrangement uses TRBV5-1 and TRBJ1-2; D gene unclear. From germline, CDR1 is SGHRS and CDR2 YFSETQ. The CDR3 totals 14 residues. Trimming pared 5 bases from V and 7 bases from J, leaving 18 bases between. DNA for the CDR3: TGCGCCAGCAGGAACCCGCTCTCTCAGGTTGGCTACACCTTC. Its translation: CASRNPLSQVGYTF.

The chain employs TRBV5-1 and TRBJ1-3, with D possibly being TRBD1 (6 bases). Germline V gene sequence: CDR1 SGHRS, CDR2 YFSETQ. This CDR3 comprises 14 residues. V gave up 4 bases and J gave up 2 bases, with 10 bases separating them. The CDR3 sequence is CASSERTAGNTIYF. The CDR3 DNA reads as TGCGCCAGCAGCGAAAGGACAGCTGGAAACACCATATATTTT.

This chain connects TRBV5-1 to TRBJ2-5; the match to TRBD1 covers 9 bases. V was pared by 4 bases and J by 4 bases, with 8 bases of the junction left unmatched. Germline CDR1 reads SGHRS; CDR2 reads YFSETQ. This CDR3 spans 15 amino acids. DNA for the CDR3: TGCGCCAGCAGCCCAGGACAGGGGATTGGAGAGACCCAGTACTTC. This encodes CASSPGQGIGETQYF.

This clone was picked up one time. At one boundary the junction diverges from the germline segment, which might be a read error. The rearrangement links TRBV7-7 to TRBJ2-2, with TRBD1 identical over 7 bases. Germline-derived CDR1 and CDR2 are SSHAT and FNYEAQ (reference sequence). The CDR3 runs to 14 residues. This CDR3 is CASSLSTGAGELFF. Written as DNA, the CDR3 is TGTGCTAGCAGCTTATCTACAGGGGCCGGGGAGCTGTTTTTT.

The chain links TRBV6-5 to TRBJ1-1; D might be TRBD1 (5 bases). CDR1 MNHEY and CDR2 SVGAGI come from the germline V gene. The CDR3 spans 10 residues. V shed 9 bases and J shed 9 bases, with 11 bases lying between them. DNA of the CDR3: TGTGCCAGTCAGGGAACCCAAGCTTTCTTT. This encodes CASQGTQAFF.

V usage is TRBV7-6 and J usage is TRBJ1-1; no definite D call. CDR1 and CDR2 from the germline V gene are SGHVS and FNYEAQ. The CDR3 runs 13 residues. The germline V and J ends were trimmed by 1 base and 1 base, with 4 bases remaining between them. The CDR3 spells CASSLDRNTEAFF. CDR3 nucleotides: TGTGCCAGCAGCTTAGACAGGAACACTGAAGCTTTCTTT. The whole variable domain, remainder taken from reference TRBV7-6 and TRBJ1-1, is GAGVSQSPRYKVTKRGQDVALRCDPISGHVSLYWYRQALGQGPEFLTYFNYEAQQDKSGLPNDRFSAERPEGSISTLTIQRTEQRDSAMYRCASSLDRNTEAFFGQGTRLTVV.

V usage is TRBV7-9 and J usage is TRBJ2-7; TRBD2 is a possible D gene (6 bases). This CDR3 spans 14 amino acids. Deletions cut 6 bases from V and 3 bases from J, with 15 bases between. Germline V gene lookup returns CDR1 SEHNR and CDR2 FQNEAQ (reference sequence). The CDR3 region has the DNA TGTGCCAGCAGAGTAGACGGGAGCTACTACGAGCAGTACTTC. Residues: CASRVDGSYYEQYF. Combining the CDR3 with reference TRBV7-9 and TRBJ2-7 gives the whole variable domain DTGVSQNPRHKITKRGQNVTFRCDPISEHNRLYWYRQTLGQGPEFLTYFQNEAQLEKSRLLSDRFSAERPKGSFSTLEIQRTEQGDSAMYLCASRVDGSYYEQYFGPGTRLTVT.

The J gene is TRBJ1-2, the V gene TRBV5-1; 7 bases agree with TRBD1. Per the germline V gene, CDR1 is SGHRS and CDR2 is YFSETQ. The CDR3 is 12 residues long. V lost 4 bases to trimming and J lost 8 bases; unmatched junction nucleotides: 5. The CDR3 nucleotides are TGCGCCAGCAGCAATGACAGGGACGGCTACACCTTC. It codes for CASSNDRDGYTF.

The J gene is TRBJ1-3, the V gene TRBV5-6; 8 bases agree with TRBD1. CDR3 length equals 15 residues. Trimming cost V 5 bases and J 0 bases; bases outside gene matches: 4. Germline V gives CDR1 SGHDT, CDR2 YYEEEE. The DNA of the CDR3 is TGTGCCAGCAGGGACAGGGAAAACTCTGGAAACACCATATATTTT. It yields the protein CASRDRENSGNTIYF.

The J gene is TRBJ2-7, the V gene TRBV10-3; 8 nucleotides line up with TRBD1. Trimming removed 6 bases from V and 0 bases from J; junction bases left unmatched: 19. The length of the CDR3 is 19 residues. From germline, CDR1 is ENHRY and CDR2 SYGVKD. CDR3 region: CAISSGQGSTPISSYEQYF. The CDR3 region has the DNA TGTGCCATCAGCTCCGGACAGGGTAGTACCCCTATCAGCTCCTACGAGCAGTACTTC.

V and J are TRBV4-1 and TRBJ1-2; perhaps TRBD1 as D (5 bases). Between the trimmed V and J ends, which lost 1 base and 3 bases, there was a span of 12 bases. There are 15 residues in the CDR3. CDR1 and CDR2 (germline): MGHRA, YSYEKL. CDR3 protein: CASSQGRGIDYGYTF. Written as DNA, the CDR3 is TGCGCCAGCAGCCAAGGTCGGGGGATTGACTATGGCTACACCTTC.

This chain links TRBV4-2 with TRBJ2-5; 14 bases are a match to TRBD2. With the DNA end fitting TRBJ2-7 better, the J assignment may be wrong. Germline V gives CDR1 LGHNA, CDR2 YNFKEQ. The CDR3 consists of 18 residues. The CDR3 region has the DNA TGTGCCAGCAGCCCCGGGGCGGGACTAGCGGGAGAGGCCTACGAGCAGTACTTC. Protein sequence: CASSPGAGLAGEAYEQYF.

The chain joins TRBV7-9 to TRBJ1-4, with D tentatively TRBD1 (5 bases). This CDR3 is built from 18 residues. Deletions cut 6 bases from V and 10 bases from J, with 30 bases between. CDR1 and CDR2 (germline): SEHNR, FQNEAQ (reference sequence). CDR3 coding DNA: TGTGCCAGCAGTGTGGAGGGACCCTTCGATCAGGTTCGGGGAAAACTGTTTTTT. It is translated as CASSVEGPFDQVRGKLFF.

CDR3 loop: CASTSAGGSFYEQYF. The CDR3 DNA is TGTGCCAGCACCTCGGCGGGAGGTTCATTCTACGAGCAGTACTTC. This chain links TRBV27 with TRBJ2-7; 8 nucleotides agree with TRBD2. The CDR3 has 15 amino acids. The V gene end was trimmed by 7 bases and the J gene end by 3 bases; junction bases not matched to a gene: 11. Looked up from germline, CDR1 is MNHEY and CDR2 is SMNVEV (reference sequence).

The chain uses TRBV9 and TRBJ2-5, with 9 positions matching TRBD2. Germline CDR1 is SGDLS and CDR2 is YYNGEE. V was pared by 6 bases and J by 5 bases, with 11 bases of the junction left unmatched. The CDR3 covers 15 residues. The CDR3 loop reads CASTLGGRAGETQYF. In DNA, the CDR3 is TGTGCCAGCACCTTGGGCGGGAGGGCCGGGGAGACCCAGTACTTC.